Listed here are 23 T cell receptor beta chains from one sample, sequenced in a study of blood T cell repertoires in COVID-19. The repertoire was sequenced with immunoSEQ multiplex PCR; TCRdb's copy has only in-frame clones and lacks some. The sample holds roughly 150,000 clones; roughly 88% are singletons and the top ten take 7.2%. Sequencing was carried out using peripheral blood. These receptors were obtained from a woman between 45 and 65 years old in a cohort sampled during active or convalescent COVID-19.

This sequence joins TRBV3-1 (or the pseudogene TRBV3-2) and TRBJ2-3; TRBD2 matches at 7 bases. The CDR3 runs 14 residues. Trimming cost V 4 bases and J 2 bases; bases outside gene matches: 3. Germline V gene data show CDR1 as LGHDT and CDR2 as YNNKEL (reference sequence). CDR3 residues: CASSPGRVTDTQYF. DNA of the CDR3: TGTGCCAGCAGCCCGGGGAGGGTCACAGATACGCAGTATTTT.

The J gene is TRBJ2-5, the V gene TRBV6-5, with TRBD2 as a possible D gene (5 bases). The CDR3 sequence is 16 residues long. Germline lookup yields CDR1 MNHEY and CDR2 SVGAGI. Trimming pared 3 bases from V and 1 base from J, leaving 15 bases between. Here the CDR3 DNA reads TGTGCCAGCAGTTATCGCGCCCTACGGGGCCAAGAGACCCAGTACTTC. As protein: CASSYRALRGQETQYF.

A single count supports this clone. The chain recombines TRBV11-3 with TRBJ2-6, with unresolved D. The CDR3 is 21 residues long. The germline V and J ends were trimmed by 0 bases and 0 bases, with 21 bases remaining between them. Germline V gene sequence: CDR1 SGHNT, CDR2 YENEEA. The CDR3 nucleotides read TGTGCCAGCAGCTTAGAATTATGGATAGCTGGATCTCTCTCTGGGGCCAACGTCCTGACTTTC. It yields the protein CASSLELWIAGSLSGANVLTF.

This chain connects TRBV24-1 to TRBJ1-5; unclear D gene. Germline V CDR1 and CDR2: KGHDR, SFDVKD. With 5 bases removed from V and 0 bases from J, the gap between germline ends came to 7 bases. This CDR3 spans 14 amino acids. CDR3 nucleotide sequence: TGTGCCACCAGTGGAGCTTATAGCAATCAGCCCCAGCATTTT. Amino acid sequence: CATSGAYSNQPQHF.

J is TRBJ2-5 and V is TRBV4-3; D is possibly TRBD1 (5 bases). The length of the CDR3 is 15 residues. V lost 0 bases to trimming and J lost 4 bases, with 12 bases between them. Per the germline V gene, CDR1 is LGHNA and CDR2 is YSLEER. The chain's CDR3 is CASSQDVRGLETQYF. In DNA form, the CDR3 reads TGCGCCAGCAGCCAAGATGTAAGGGGCTTAGAGACCCAGTACTTC.

This CDR3 reads CASSLIAGGITGELFF. In nucleotides, the CDR3 is TGTGCCAGCAGCTTGATAGCGGGGGGGATCACCGGGGAGCTGTTTTTT. The J gene is TRBJ2-2, the V gene TRBV7-2; 11 positions agree with TRBD2. V was clipped by 3 bases and J by 4 bases; unmatched bases: 4. The germline CDR1 and CDR2 sequences are SGHTA and FQGNSA. The CDR3 sequence is 16 residues long. Full variable domain (remainder filled in from reference TRBV7-2 and TRBJ2-2): GAGVSQSPSNKVTEKGKDVELRCDPISGHTALYWYRQSLGQGLEFLIYFQGNSAPDKSGLPSDRFSAERTGGSVSTLTIQRTQQEDSAVYLCASSLIAGGITGELFFGEGSRLTVL.

This clone was recorded many times. The chain joins TRBV20-1 to TRBJ2-1; D is unresolved. The CDR3 totals 12 residues. Germline loops: CDR1 DFQATT, CDR2 SNEGSKA (reference sequence). Trimming took off 3 bases at V and 7 bases at J, with 10 bases between the two ends. CDR3 amino acids: CSASGQKNEQFF. The CDR3 DNA sequence: TGCAGTGCTAGTGGGCAGAAAAATGAGCAGTTCTTC.

This sequence joins TRBV9 and TRBJ1-6; the D is unclear. The CDR3 has 15 residues. Trimming removed 0 bases at V and 3 bases at J, with 7 bases between. The germline gives CDR1 SGDLS, CDR2 YYNGEE. Written as DNA, the CDR3 is TGTGCCAGCAGCGTAGATGAGGGCTATAATTCACCCCTCCACTTT. It specifies CASSVDEGYNSPLHF.

The chain links TRBV19 to TRBJ1-4, with 9 positions matching TRBD1. V shed 7 bases and J 2 bases; nucleotides not matched to a gene: 8. This CDR3 comprises 16 residues. Germline assignment: CDR1 LNHDA and CDR2 SQIVND (reference sequence). The CDR3 coding sequence is TGTGCCAGTAAGGGACAGGGAGGGAGGACTAATGAAAAACTGTTTTTT. As protein: CASKGQGGRTNEKLFF.

In its sample, this clone was seen once. This sequence joins TRBV3-1 (or the pseudogene TRBV3-2) and TRBJ2-1, with 13 positions matching TRBD2. V lost 0 bases to trimming and J lost 9 bases; unmatched junction nucleotides: 5. The V gene's germline CDR1 is LGHDT and CDR2 YNNKEL (reference sequence). The CDR3 is made up of 16 amino acids. CDR3 sequence: CASSQEGLAGVGEQFF. The CDR3 nucleotides are TGTGCCAGCAGCCAAGAAGGACTAGCGGGGGTAGGTGAGCAGTTCTTC.

This clone has just a few counts. The DNA of the CDR3 is TGTGCCAGCAGTGAAACTAGTTACGGGGAGCTGTTTTTT. As protein: CASSETSYGELFF. This chain links TRBV6-4 with TRBJ2-2; tentative D call: TRBD2 (5 bases). Per the germline V gene, CDR1 is MRHNA and CDR2 is SNTAGT. Trimming shortened V by 3 bases and J by 7 bases, and 9 bases separated the two germline ends. The CDR3 runs 13 residues.

The sample holds a few counts of this clone. This chain uses TRBV19 with TRBJ1-3; 8 bases align to TRBD1. CDR1 and CDR2 (germline): LNHDA, SQIVND (reference sequence). Trimming removed 6 bases from V and 1 base from J; junction bases left unmatched: 11. The CDR3 has 17 amino acids. The CDR3 loop is CASSSPGQAVSGNTIYF. In nucleotides, the CDR3 is TGTGCCAGTAGCAGTCCGGGACAGGCCGTTTCTGGAAACACCATATATTTT.

The rearrangement links TRBV6-1 to TRBJ1-1; no clear D gene. Germline V gene data show CDR1 as MNHNS and CDR2 as SASEGT. The CDR3 spans 13 residues. V was clipped by 7 bases and J by 0 bases, with 9 bases between them. Written as DNA, the CDR3 is TGTGCCAGCAATAGTCTAATGAACACTGAAGCTTTCTTT. This translates into CASNSLMNTEAFF.

The chain recombines TRBV6-1 with TRBJ1-3; D not resolved. Germline CDR1 and CDR2: MNHNS and SASEGT. The CDR3 totals 17 residues. Trimming cost V 2 bases and J 1 base, with 15 bases left between them. CDR3 amino acids: CASSEFQGGVSGNTIYF. The CDR3 bases are TGTGCCAGCAGTGAATTTCAAGGCGGGGTTTCTGGAAACACCATATATTTT.

The chain couples TRBV19 to TRBJ2-7; D is ambiguous. CDR3 length equals 14 residues. The germline V and J ends were trimmed by 4 bases and 0 bases, with 10 bases remaining between them. Germline-derived CDR1 and CDR2 are LNHDA and SQIVND (reference sequence). Written as DNA, the CDR3 is TGTGCCAGTAGTACCAGAAGGAGCTCCTACGAGCAGTACTTC. Encoded protein: CASSTRRSSYEQYF.

This chain connects TRBV2 to TRBJ2-1; the match to TRBD2 covers 8 bases. Losses at the gene ends were 2 bases for V and 3 bases for J; bases not matched to a gene: 3. Germline-derived CDR1 and CDR2 are SNHLY and FYNNEI. The CDR3 is made up of 15 amino acids. This CDR3 is CASSERGGLYNEQFF. The CDR3 DNA sequence: TGTGCCAGCAGTGAACGGGGGGGCCTCTACAATGAGCAGTTCTTC. Full variable domain (remainder filled in from reference TRBV2 and TRBJ2-1): EPEVTQTPSHQVTQMGQEVILRCVPISNHLYFYWYRQILGQKVEFLVSFYNNEISEKSEIFDDQFSVERPDGSNFTLKIRSTKLEDSAMYFCASSERGGLYNEQFFGPGTRLTVL.

This chain joins TRBV6-6 and TRBJ1-5; 8 positions match TRBD1. With V trimmed by 2 bases and J by 2 bases, 5 bases remained unmatched. This CDR3 comprises 16 residues. CDR1 is MNHNY and CDR2 is SVGAGI in the germline V gene (reference sequence). The CDR3: CASSYRDRGGNQPQHF. The CDR3 coding sequence is TGTGCCAGCAGTTACCGTGACAGGGGTGGCAATCAGCCCCAGCATTTT.

This sequence joins TRBV5-6 and TRBJ1-4; 7 bases match TRBD1. This CDR3 has 14 residues. The germline V gene has CDR1 SGHDT and CDR2 YYEEEE. V lost 4 bases and J lost 7; bases outside the gene matches: 7. This chain's CDR3 is CASSQQGYVEKLFF. Here the CDR3 DNA reads TGTGCCAGCAGCCAACAGGGGTACGTTGAAAAACTGTTTTTT.

The DNA of the CDR3 is TGCGCCAGCAGCCCGAGTAGTGATTCGGCTGAAGCTTTCTTT. Protein: CASSPSSDSAEAFF. This rearrangement joins TRBV5-1 to TRBJ1-1; D call uncertain. The CDR3 sequence is 14 residues long. CDR1 and CDR2 (germline): SGHRS, YFSETQ. Trimming stripped 4 bases from V and 6 bases from J, with 16 bases between.

The count of this clone is one. V is TRBV29-1 and J is TRBJ1-1, with 7 bases aligning to TRBD1. The germline V gene encodes CDR1 SQVTM and CDR2 ANQGSEA. The CDR3 consists of 15 residues. V lost 4 bases and J lost 3; bases outside the gene matches: 11. CDR3 sequence reads: CSVGPEGAVDTEAFF. DNA for the CDR3: TGCAGCGTTGGACCGGAGGGGGCGGTGGACACTGAAGCTTTCTTT.

This chain joins TRBV9 and TRBJ2-3; possible D gene TRBD1, 5 bases. Germline V gene sequence: CDR1 SGDLS, CDR2 YYNGEE. V lost 2 bases, J lost 2 bases, and 9 bases lay in between. The CDR3 loop spans 14 amino acids. DNA for the CDR3: TGTGCCAGCAGCGTGGCAGGGAACACAGATACGCAGTATTTT. It encodes CASSVAGNTDTQYF.

The chain couples TRBV7-9 to TRBJ1-2, with a weak D call TRBD1 (5 bases). This CDR3 is built from 15 residues. V dropped 10 bases and J dropped 0 bases, with 18 bases sitting between them. From germline, CDR1 is SEHNR and CDR2 FQNEAQ (reference sequence). This CDR3 reads CANEKGIGANYGYTF. The CDR3, as DNA: TGTGCCAACGAGAAGGGTATAGGGGCTAACTATGGCTACACCTTC.

This chain joins TRBV7-3 and TRBJ2-7, with 8 bases lining up with TRBD2. Trimming took 5 bases from V and 0 from J; bases not matched to a gene: 3. Germline lookup yields CDR1 SGHTA and CDR2 FQGTGA. This CDR3 contains 14 residues. The CDR3 is CASSQTSDSYEQYF. CDR3 sequence (DNA): TGTGCCAGCAGCCAGACTAGCGACTCCTACGAGCAGTACTTC.